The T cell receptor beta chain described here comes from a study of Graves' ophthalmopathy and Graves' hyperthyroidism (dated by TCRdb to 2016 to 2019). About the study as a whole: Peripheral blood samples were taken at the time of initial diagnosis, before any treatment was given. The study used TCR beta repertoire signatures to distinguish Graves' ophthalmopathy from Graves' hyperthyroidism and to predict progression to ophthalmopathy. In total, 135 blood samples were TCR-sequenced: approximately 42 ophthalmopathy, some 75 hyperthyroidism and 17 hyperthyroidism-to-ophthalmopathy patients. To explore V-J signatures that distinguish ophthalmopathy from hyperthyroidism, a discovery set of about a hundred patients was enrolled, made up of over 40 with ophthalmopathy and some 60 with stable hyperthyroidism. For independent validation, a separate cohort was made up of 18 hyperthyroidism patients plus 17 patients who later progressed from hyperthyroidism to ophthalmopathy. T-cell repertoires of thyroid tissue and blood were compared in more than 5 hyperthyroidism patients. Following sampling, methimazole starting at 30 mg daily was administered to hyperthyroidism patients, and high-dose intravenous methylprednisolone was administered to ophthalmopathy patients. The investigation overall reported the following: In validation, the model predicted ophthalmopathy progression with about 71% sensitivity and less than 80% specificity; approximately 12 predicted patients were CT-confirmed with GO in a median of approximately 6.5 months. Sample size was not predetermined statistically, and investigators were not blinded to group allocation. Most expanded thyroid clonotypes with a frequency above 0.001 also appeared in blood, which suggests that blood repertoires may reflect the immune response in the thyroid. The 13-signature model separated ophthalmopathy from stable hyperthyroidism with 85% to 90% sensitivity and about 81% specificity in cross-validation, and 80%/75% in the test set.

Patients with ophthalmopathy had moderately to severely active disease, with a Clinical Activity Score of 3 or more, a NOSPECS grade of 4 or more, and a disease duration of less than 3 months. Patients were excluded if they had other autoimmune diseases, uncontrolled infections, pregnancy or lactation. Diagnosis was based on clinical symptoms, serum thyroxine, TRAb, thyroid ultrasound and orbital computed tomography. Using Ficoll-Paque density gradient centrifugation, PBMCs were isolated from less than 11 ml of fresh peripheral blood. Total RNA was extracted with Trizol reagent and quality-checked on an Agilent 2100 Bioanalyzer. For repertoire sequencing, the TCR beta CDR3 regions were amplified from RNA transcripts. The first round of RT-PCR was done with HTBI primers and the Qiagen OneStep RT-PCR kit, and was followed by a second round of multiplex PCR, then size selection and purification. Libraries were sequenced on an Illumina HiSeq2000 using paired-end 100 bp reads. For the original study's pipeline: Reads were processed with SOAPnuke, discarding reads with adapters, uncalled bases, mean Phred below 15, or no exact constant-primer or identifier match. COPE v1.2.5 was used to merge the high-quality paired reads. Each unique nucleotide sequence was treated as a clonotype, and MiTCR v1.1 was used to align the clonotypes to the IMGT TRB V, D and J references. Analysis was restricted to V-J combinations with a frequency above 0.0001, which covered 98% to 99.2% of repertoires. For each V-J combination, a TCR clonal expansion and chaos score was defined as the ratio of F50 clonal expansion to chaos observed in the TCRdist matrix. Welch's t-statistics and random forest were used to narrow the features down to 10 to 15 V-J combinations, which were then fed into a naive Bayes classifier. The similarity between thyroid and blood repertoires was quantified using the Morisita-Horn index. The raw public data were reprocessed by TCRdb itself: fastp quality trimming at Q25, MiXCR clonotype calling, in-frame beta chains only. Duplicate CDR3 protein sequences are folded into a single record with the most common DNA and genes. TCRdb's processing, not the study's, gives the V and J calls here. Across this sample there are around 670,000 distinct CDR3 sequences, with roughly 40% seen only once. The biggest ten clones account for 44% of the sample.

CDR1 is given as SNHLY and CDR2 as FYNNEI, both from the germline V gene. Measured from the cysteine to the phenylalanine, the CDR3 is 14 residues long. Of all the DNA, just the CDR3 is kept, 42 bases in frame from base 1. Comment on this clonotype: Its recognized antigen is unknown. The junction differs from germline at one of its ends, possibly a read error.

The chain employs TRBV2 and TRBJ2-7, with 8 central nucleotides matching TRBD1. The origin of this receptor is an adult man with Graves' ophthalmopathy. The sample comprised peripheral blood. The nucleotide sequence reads TGCGCCAGCAGCCAGGGACAGGACACCTACGAGCAGTACTTC. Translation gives CASSQGQDTYEQYF.